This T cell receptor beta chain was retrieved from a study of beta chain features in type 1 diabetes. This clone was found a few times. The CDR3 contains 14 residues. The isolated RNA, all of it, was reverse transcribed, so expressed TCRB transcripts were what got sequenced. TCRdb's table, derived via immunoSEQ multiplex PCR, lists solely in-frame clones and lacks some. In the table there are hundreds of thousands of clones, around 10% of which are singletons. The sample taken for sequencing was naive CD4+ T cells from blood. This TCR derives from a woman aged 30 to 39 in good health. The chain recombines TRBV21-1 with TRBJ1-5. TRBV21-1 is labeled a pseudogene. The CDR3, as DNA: TGTGCCAGCAGCAAAGTGGGGGGGCCTCAGCCCCAGCATTTT. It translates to CASSKVGGPQPQHF.